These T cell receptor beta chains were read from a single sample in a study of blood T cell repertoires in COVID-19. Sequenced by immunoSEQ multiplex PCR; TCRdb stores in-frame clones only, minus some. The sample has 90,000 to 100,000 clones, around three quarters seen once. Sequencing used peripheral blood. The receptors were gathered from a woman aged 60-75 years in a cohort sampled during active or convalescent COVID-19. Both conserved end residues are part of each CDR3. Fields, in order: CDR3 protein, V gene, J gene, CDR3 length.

CASSQEGQGASGANVLTF,TRBV4-1,TRBJ2-6,18
CASSRDTDTQYF,TRBV7-2,TRBJ2-3,12
CAVQQGRGTEAFF,TRBV6-5,TRBJ1-1,13
CASSRDRATDTQYF,TRBV6-4,TRBJ2-3,14
CASRRWTKSTDTQYF,TRBV6-5,TRBJ2-3,15
CASSWTGSYEQYF,TRBV5-6,TRBJ2-7,13
CASSIGQANTEAFF,TRBV19,TRBJ1-1,14
CASSLGVRRGDSPLHF,TRBV7-8,TRBJ1-6,16
CASSQDPGGLITDTQYF,TRBV4-2,TRBJ2-3,17
CASSKGQGNEKLFF,TRBV11-2,TRBJ1-4,14
CASRPSGGPDTQYF,TRBV3-1/TRBV3-2,TRBJ2-3,14
CASSQDRTGKNTEAFF,TRBV4-2,TRBJ1-1,16
CASSQVGLYEQYF,TRBV7-2,TRBJ2-7,13
CASSFDSPNSYEQYF,TRBV5-1,TRBJ2-7,15
CASSGTRGMNTEAFF,TRBV5-1,TRBJ1-1,15
CATSGTRHNEQFF,TRBV19,TRBJ2-1,13
CASSLVRQGGQQLFF,TRBV7-9,TRBJ2-2,15
CSAQGPGGQYF,TRBV20-1,TRBJ2-7,11
CASSNREGSQPQHF,TRBV28,TRBJ1-5,14
CASSQPGGAYEQYF,TRBV18,TRBJ2-7,14
CASSLSGHRSSYNSPLHF,TRBV27,TRBJ1-6,18
CASSLGRGGNQPQHF,TRBV6-5,TRBJ1-5,15
CASSTSGGRETQYF,TRBV5-4,TRBJ2-5,14
CASSDDSPGQAGSPLHF,TRBV25-1,TRBJ1-6,17
CASSLGGLAGPQETQYF,TRBV7-9,TRBJ2-5,17
CASSLAGTSLLYNEQFF,TRBV7-6,TRBJ2-1,17
CASSLGSPGYTF,TRBV13,TRBJ1-2,12
CASSVAQGAPGYTF,TRBV9,TRBJ1-2,14
CASSLAGTSGGYEQFF,TRBV5-4,TRBJ2-1,16
CASSLANRGRQETQYF,TRBV5-1,TRBJ2-5,16
CASSGDRGRTDTQYF,TRBV6-5,TRBJ2-3,15
CASSRGLAGEGVAKNIQYF,TRBV13,TRBJ2-4,19
CASRISGGEQFF,TRBV2,TRBJ2-1,12
CASSYSHRGKYEQYF,TRBV6-5,TRBJ2-7,15
CASSYLGQGFYNEQFF,TRBV6-2/TRBV6-3,TRBJ2-1,16
CASSAVSSVFGYTF,TRBV2,TRBJ1-2,14
CASHDRGYGNTIYF,TRBV10-2,TRBJ1-3,14
CASSSTGLPNTEAFF,TRBV5-1,TRBJ1-1,15
CASSLGQPSGGFDEQFF,TRBV5-4,TRBJ2-1,17
CASTTRDRGSYEQYF,TRBV6-5,TRBJ2-7,15
CASSGTSGGARETQYF,TRBV2,TRBJ2-5,16
CASSSNQGKDAKNIQYF,TRBV7-9,TRBJ2-4,17
CASSSRGLAWGDTQYF,TRBV5-4,TRBJ2-3,16
CASSPPSGSYEQYF,TRBV18,TRBJ2-7,14
CASSQGGVYEQYF,TRBV23-1,TRBJ2-7,13
CASSLTGGKEKLFF,TRBV28,TRBJ1-4,14
CASKGGQGTNQPQRF,TRBV6-6,TRBJ1-5,15
CASSGRQQETQYF,TRBV2,TRBJ2-5,13
CAISADWTGASYEQYF,TRBV10-3,TRBJ2-7,16